This T cell receptor (beta chain) originates from a study of regulatory T cells in long-lasting Graves disease. Notes on the study in general: With a small sample size, accuracy may have been reduced. Thyroid tissue was not sampled; only peripheral blood was.

The time point denotes: persistent/refractory GD, antithyroid drugs over 5 years with positive TRAb. PBMCs provided the RNA from which the TCR library was made. In regard to this clonotype: What it binds is unknown. Being one base from a much bigger clone, this may be a read error.

Arm-PCR of CDR3 regions and iRepertoire HTBI primers were the basis on which TCR beta libraries were built. TCRdb used MiXCR to reprocess the multiplex PCR reads, holding one entry per CDR3 protein. The data hold a few hundred thousand distinct CDR3 sequences, with around a fifth observed a single time. Germline values: CDR1 SGHVS, CDR2 FQNEAQ. The CDR3 is 17 residues long. This sequence joins TRBV7-8 and TRBJ1-1; TRBD1 matches at 9 bases. The receptor was isolated from a female donor with Graves disease. The specimen was peripheral blood mononuclear cells (PBMCs), collected when the disease was refractory, from a patient treated with antithyroid drugs. CDR3 DNA sequence: TGTGCCGGCAGCCTTGGGACAGGGTCTACCGTGGTCACTGAAGCTTTCTTT. Encoded protein: CAGSLGTGSTVVTEAFF.